This T cell receptor (beta chain) emerged from a study of beta chain features in type 1 diabetes. The length of the CDR3 is 13 residues. The V gene's germline CDR1 is SGHDT and CDR2 YYEEEE. V was pared by 0 bases and J by 6 bases, with 9 bases between. This clone has more than one count but fewer than ten. All sorted populations exceeded 95% purity. The authors reverse transcribed all of the isolated RNA, so sequencing captured expressed TCRB transcripts. Profiled with immunoSEQ multiplex PCR; TCRdb holds only in-frame clones, not every one. The table lists about 410,000 clones, roughly 13% of them singletons.

The receptor was isolated from a man aged 25 to 40 in good health. This chain uses TRBV5-6 with TRBJ1-2; D remains ambiguous. The sample was naive CD4+ T cells from blood. The CDR3 sequence: CASSLGRRNGYTF. The CDR3, as DNA: TGTGCCAGCAGCTTGGGTCGGCGTAATGGCTACACCTTC.